This T cell receptor beta chain is from a study of T cell changes during pregnancy in multiple sclerosis. The repertoire was sequenced with immunoSEQ multiplex PCR; TCRdb's copy has only in-frame clones and lacks some. The repertoire holds nearly 50,000 clones, with 90% to 95% as singletons. Germline assignment: CDR1 SGHNT and CDR2 YYREEE (reference sequence). Trimming took 4 bases from V and 3 from J; bases not matched to a gene: 8. The CDR3 is 15 amino acids. The chain joins TRBV5-4 to TRBJ2-7; 9 positions agree with TRBD2. Sequenced material: CD4+ T cells from peripheral blood mononuclear cells, taken in the first trimester of pregnancy. The TCR was taken from a female donor with multiple sclerosis, enrolled in a pregnancy study. For the CDR3, the DNA is TGTGCCAGCAGCCCAGGGACTAGCAAGATCTACGAGCAGTACTTC. Amino acid sequence: CASSPGTSKIYEQYF.